The subject of this entry is one T cell receptor (beta chain). No cognate antigen has been identified for it. Within one base of it there is no much larger clone, and no base qualities were kept. The data are from a study of blood T cell repertoires in COVID-19 (TCRdb year 2020). For the study in its entirety: Samples from collaborators originated in the United States, Italy and Spain and spanned both the acute and convalescent phases of COVID-19. The prospective study material was composed of cDNA or gDNA derived from T cells, B-cell-depleted T cells, or PBMCs. Subjects who had been exposed to COVID-19, were actively infected with it, or had recovered from it provided the deeply sampled blood TCRbeta repertoires that made up the dataset. The repertoires were released in a freely available public database meant as a resource for research on the immune response to SARS-CoV-2. Samples came from the ongoing ImmuneRACE study (first 160 participants) plus 1,254 subjects from 6 global collaborators. A de-identified subject ID, COVID-19 status, age in years and sex were almost always included in the sample metadata. Where available, HLA class I and class II types were taken from metadata supplied by the sample provider and were not determined by assay-based typing. Broader findings and caveats from the paper: Clinical and demographic metadata were provided uncurated, with the amount varying by source and participant.

Inclusive of the bounding cysteine and phenylalanine, the CDR3 is 16 residues long. CDR3 DNA is the only sequence kept; it has 48 bases, read in frame from the first base. According to the germline V gene, CDR1 reads MDHEN and CDR2 reads SYDVKM. V lost 5 bases and J lost 2 bases; the stretch between them is 18 bases long. The immunoSEQ Assay, a bias-controlled multiplex PCR, was used to amplify TCRbeta CDR3 regions from genomic DNA. On the study's bioinformatics: Nucleated cell counts per sample were estimated from amplification of reference gene primers within the assay. To quantify the absolute abundance of each unique TCRbeta CDR3 rearrangement, sequence reads were collapsed and filtered. For each sample, productive Simpson clonality was calculated as the square root of Simpson's diversity index over productive rearrangements. The table comes from immuneACCESS by way of TCRdb, which keeps in-frame sequences with V and J called. Part of the clones is missing from these tables; in studies checked, under half for an unresolved V gene and the rest for unknown reasons. Clone size and the V and J calls come from that table; the DNA yielded D and trimming. This sample gives about 160,000 clones in total; about 87% of them show up just once. 10% of the sample is taken by the ten largest.

At one collaborating source in Seattle, patients were enrolled during active infection and were followed longitudinally through the course of disease. Each collaborating institution followed its own protocols to collect whole blood in K2EDTA tubes. For TCRbeta analysis, collaborators shipped samples in one of three forms: frozen whole blood, isolated PBMCs, or DNA extracted from either of those sample types. This clonotype originated in a woman in her 70s with COVID-19, enrolled during active disease. The rearrangement combines TRBV28 with TRBJ2-5; the best D guess is TRBD1, with 6 bases matching. Sequenced sample: peripheral blood. The sequence in DNA is TGTGCCAGCAGTACCTACGGGGCAGGGGCTCAAGAGACCCAGTACTTC. The encoded protein is CASSTYGAGAQETQYF.